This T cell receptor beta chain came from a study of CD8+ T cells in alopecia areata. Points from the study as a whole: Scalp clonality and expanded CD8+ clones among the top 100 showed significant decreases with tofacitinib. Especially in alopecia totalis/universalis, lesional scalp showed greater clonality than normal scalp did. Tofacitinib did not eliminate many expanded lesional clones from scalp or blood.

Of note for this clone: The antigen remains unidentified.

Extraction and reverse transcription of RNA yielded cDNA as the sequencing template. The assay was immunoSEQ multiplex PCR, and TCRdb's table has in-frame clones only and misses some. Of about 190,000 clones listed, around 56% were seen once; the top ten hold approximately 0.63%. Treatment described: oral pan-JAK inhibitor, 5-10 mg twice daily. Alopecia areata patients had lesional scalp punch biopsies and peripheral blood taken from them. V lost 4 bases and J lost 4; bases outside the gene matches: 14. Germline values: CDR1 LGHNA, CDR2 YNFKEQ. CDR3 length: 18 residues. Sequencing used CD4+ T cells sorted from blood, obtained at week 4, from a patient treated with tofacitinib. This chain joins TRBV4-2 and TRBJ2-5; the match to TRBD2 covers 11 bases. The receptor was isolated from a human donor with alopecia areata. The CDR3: CASSLYTSGRGGPETQYF. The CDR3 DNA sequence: TGTGCCAGCAGCCTCTATACTAGCGGGAGAGGGGGCCCAGAGACCCAGTACTTC.